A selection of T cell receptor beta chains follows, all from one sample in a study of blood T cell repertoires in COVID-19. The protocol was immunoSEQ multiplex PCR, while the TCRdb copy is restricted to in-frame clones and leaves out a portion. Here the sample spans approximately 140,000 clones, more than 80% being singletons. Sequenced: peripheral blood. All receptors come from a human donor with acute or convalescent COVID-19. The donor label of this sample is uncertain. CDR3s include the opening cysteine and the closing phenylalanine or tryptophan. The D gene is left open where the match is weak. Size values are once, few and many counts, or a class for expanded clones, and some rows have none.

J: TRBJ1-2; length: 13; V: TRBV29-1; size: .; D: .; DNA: TGCAGCGCTTCACAGGGTCTAGGGTATGGCTACACCTTC; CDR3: CSASQGLGYGYTF
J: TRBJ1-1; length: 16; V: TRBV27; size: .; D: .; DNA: TGTGCCAGCAGTTTAGAGACGGTGAGTCGGGGCACTGAAGCTTTCTTT; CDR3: CASSLETVSRGTEAFF
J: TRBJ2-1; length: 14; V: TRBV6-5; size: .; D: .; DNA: TGTGCCAGCAGTTACTCAGGGGTAGGGGATGAGCAGTTCTTC; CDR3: CASSYSGVGDEQFF
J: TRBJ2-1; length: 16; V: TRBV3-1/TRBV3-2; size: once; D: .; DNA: TGTGCCAGCAGCCATCTTACAGGGAGCTCCTACAATGAGCAGTTCTTC; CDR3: CASSHLTGSSYNEQFF
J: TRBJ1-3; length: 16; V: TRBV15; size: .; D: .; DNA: TGTGCCACCAGCAGAGAAAGGGGGGGGCTGGGAAACACCATATATTTT; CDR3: CATSRERGGLGNTIYF
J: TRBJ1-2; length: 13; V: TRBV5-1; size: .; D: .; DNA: TGCGCCAGCAGCTTGGGGGCAGGGTATGGCTACACCTTC; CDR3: CASSLGAGYGYTF
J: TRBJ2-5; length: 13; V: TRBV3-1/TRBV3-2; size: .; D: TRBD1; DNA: TGTGCCAGCAGCCCGGGACAGGGCCGGACCCAGTACTTC; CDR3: CASSPGQGRTQYF
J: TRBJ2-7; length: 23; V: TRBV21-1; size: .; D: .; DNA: TGTGCCAGCAGCAAAGAAGTTAAGGGACAGCCCAACTGGATAGGGGATCTCGCCTACGAGCAGTACTTC; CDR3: CASSKEVKGQPNWIGDLAYEQYF
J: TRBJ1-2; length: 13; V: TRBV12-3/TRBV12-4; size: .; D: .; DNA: TGTGCCAGCAGCCCGGGGAGGGACTATGGCTACACCTTC; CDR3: CASSPGRDYGYTF
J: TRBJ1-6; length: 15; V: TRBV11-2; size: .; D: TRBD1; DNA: TGTGCCAGCAGCCCCCGGACAGGGGATAATTCACCCCTCCACTTT; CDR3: CASSPRTGDNSPLHF
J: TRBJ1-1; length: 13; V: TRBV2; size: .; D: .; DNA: TGTGCCAGCGGGGAGGACTTTAACACTGAAGCTTTCTTT; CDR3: CASGEDFNTEAFF
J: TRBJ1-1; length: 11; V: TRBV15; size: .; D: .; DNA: TGTGCCACCAGCATCCCCAGAGGGGCTTTCTTT; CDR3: CATSIPRGAFF
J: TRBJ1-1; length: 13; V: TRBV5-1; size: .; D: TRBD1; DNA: TGCGCCAGCAGCGGGACAGGGGGGACTGAAGCTTTCTTT; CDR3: CASSGTGGTEAFF
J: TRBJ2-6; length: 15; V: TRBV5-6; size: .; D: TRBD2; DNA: TGTGCCAGCAGCTTCGGGGGACTAGGGGCCAACGTCCTGACTTTC; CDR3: CASSFGGLGANVLTF
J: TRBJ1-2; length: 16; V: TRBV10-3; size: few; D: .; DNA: TGTGCCATCAGTGGACGGTCGCGGGACCTTTCGTATGGCTACACCTTC; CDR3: CAISGRSRDLSYGYTF
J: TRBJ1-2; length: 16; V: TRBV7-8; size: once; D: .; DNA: TGTGCCAGCAGCTTCCTTACAGGGAACGCAGGCTATGGCTACACCTTC; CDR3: CASSFLTGNAGYGYTF
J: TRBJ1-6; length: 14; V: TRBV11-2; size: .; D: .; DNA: TGTGCCAGCAGCCCCGGACAGAAAAATTCACCCCTCCACTTT; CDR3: CASSPGQKNSPLHF
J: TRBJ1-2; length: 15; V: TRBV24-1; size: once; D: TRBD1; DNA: TGTGCCACCAGTGAACCACAGGGGGTAGGGTATGGCTACACCTTC; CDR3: CATSEPQGVGYGYTF
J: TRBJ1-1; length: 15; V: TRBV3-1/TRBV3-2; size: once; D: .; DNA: TGTGCCAGCAGCCAAGATAATAGGGGGATCTCTGAAGCTTTCTTT; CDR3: CASSQDNRGISEAFF